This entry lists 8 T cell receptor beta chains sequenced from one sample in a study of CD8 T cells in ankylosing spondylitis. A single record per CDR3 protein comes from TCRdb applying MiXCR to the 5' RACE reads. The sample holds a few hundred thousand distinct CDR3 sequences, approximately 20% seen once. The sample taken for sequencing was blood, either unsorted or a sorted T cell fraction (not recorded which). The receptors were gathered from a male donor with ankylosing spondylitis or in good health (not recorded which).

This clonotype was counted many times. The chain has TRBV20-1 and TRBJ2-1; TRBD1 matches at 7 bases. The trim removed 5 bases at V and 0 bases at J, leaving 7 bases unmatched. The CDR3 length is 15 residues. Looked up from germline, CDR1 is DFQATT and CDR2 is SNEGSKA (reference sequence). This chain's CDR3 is CSAPDRARSYNEQFF. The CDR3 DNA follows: TGCAGTGCTCCTGACAGGGCCCGCTCCTACAATGAGCAGTTCTTC.

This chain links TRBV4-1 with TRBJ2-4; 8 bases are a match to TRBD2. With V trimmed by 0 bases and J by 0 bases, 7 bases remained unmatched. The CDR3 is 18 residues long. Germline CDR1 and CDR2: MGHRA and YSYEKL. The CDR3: CASSQDISGRLAKNIQYF. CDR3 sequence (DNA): TGCGCCAGCAGCCAAGACATCAGCGGGAGACTAGCCAAAAACATTCAGTACTTC.

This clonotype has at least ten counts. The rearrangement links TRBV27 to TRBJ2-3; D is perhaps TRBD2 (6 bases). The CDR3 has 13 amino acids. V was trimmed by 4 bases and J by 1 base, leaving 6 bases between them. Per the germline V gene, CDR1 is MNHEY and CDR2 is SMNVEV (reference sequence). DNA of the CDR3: TGTGCCAGCAGTTGGAGGGGCACAGATACGCAGTATTTT. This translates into CASSWRGTDTQYF.

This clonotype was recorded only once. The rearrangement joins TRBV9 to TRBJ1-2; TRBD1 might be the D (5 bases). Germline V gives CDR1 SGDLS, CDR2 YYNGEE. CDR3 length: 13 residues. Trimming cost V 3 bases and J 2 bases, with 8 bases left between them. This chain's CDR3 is CASSETVNYGYTF. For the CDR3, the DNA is TGTGCCAGCAGCGAGACAGTAAACTATGGCTACACCTTC.

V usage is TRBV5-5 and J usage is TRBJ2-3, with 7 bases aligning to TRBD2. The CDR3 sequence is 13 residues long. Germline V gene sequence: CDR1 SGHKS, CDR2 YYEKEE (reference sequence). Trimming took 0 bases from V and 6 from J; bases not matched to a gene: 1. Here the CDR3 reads CASSLETSDTQYF. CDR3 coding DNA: TGTGCCAGCAGCTTGGAGACTAGCGATACGCAGTATTTT.

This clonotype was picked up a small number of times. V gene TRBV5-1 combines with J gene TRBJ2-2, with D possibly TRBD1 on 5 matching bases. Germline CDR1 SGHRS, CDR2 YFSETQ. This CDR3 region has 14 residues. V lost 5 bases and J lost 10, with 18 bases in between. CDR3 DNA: TGCGCCAGCAGAACTACCGTTCTGGACATGGAGCTGTTTTTT. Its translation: CASRTTVLDMELFF.

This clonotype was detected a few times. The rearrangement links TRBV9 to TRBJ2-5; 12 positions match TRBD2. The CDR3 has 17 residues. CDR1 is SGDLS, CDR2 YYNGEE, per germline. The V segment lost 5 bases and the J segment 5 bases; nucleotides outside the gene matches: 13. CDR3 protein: CASSPGTSGPGRETQYF. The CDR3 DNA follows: TGTGCCAGCAGTCCCGGGACTAGCGGGCCCGGGCGTGAGACCCAGTACTTC.

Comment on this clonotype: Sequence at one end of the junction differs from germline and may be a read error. This chain's CDR3 is CVSSSSDVLGNQPQHF. DNA of the CDR3: TGTGTCAGCAGTTCGTCCGACGTTCTAGGCAATCAGCCCCAGCATTTT. V is TRBV6-5 and J is TRBJ1-5; D is unclear. This CDR3 comprises 16 residues. The germline gives CDR1 MNHEY, CDR2 SVGAGI.